This TCR beta chain came from a study of vaccination and CD4 T cells after COVID-19. The treatment: approximately 10-day PBMC culture with coronavirus spike peptide pools or control peptides (ViraFEST assay). On days 3 and 7, half the medium was swapped for fresh IL-2-containing medium. On this clonotype: No antigen is known for it.

The Oncomine TCR Beta short-read assay sequenced DNA from cultured CD4+ T cells. TCRdb reanalysed the PCR reads using MiXCR and keeps one entry per CDR3 protein. The sample lists 9,300 or so distinct CDR3 sequences, about half occurring once. The CDR3 consists of 15 residues. V shed 0 bases, J shed 7 bases, and the junction held 4 bases outside the gene matches. Germline loops: CDR1 SGHRS, CDR2 YFSETQ. The sequenced sample consisted of CD4+ T cells from blood, cultured in vitro. V is TRBV5-1 and J is TRBJ1-2; 12 positions agree with TRBD1. The clonotype comes from a human donor who had recovered from COVID-19. The CDR3 reads CASSLEGQGAPGYTF. CDR3 DNA: TGCGCCAGCAGCTTGGAGGGACAGGGGGCGCCTGGCTACACCTTC.